The 21 T cell receptor beta chains given below trace back to one sample, sequenced in a study of blood T cell repertoires in COVID-19. Profiling relied on immunoSEQ multiplex PCR, and the TCRdb table lists in-frame clones only, not all of them. The sample carries around 250,000 clones, 85% to 90% recorded once. Sequenced material: peripheral blood. These receptor sequences come from a man in his sixties with acute or convalescent COVID-19.

V and J are TRBV3-1 (or the pseudogene TRBV3-2) and TRBJ1-1, with D possibly matching TRBD1 (5 bases). There are 11 residues in the CDR3. Germline CDR1 reads LGHDT; CDR2 reads YNNKEL (reference sequence). Trimming removed 5 bases from V and 4 bases from J, with 5 bases in between. CDR3 region: CASSRGTEAFF. In nucleotides, the CDR3 is TGTGCCAGCAGCAGGGGCACTGAAGCTTTCTTT.

The rearrangement links TRBV6-2 or TRBV6-3 to TRBJ2-2; D is perhaps TRBD2 (5 bases). The CDR3 consists of 13 residues. CDR1 and CDR2 (germline): MNHEY, SVGEGT. V was clipped by 3 bases and J by 7 bases, with 9 bases between them. CDR3: CASSYSSVGELFF. Here the CDR3 DNA reads TGTGCCAGCAGTTATAGTAGCGTCGGGGAGCTGTTTTTT.

The chain has TRBV5-8 and TRBJ2-7; a possible D gene is TRBD1 (5 bases). The length of the CDR3 is 15 residues. Germline-derived CDR1 and CDR2 are SGHTS and YDEGEE. V lost 1 base and J lost 2, with 13 bases in between. CDR3 amino acids: CASSLRNRFPYEQYF. The CDR3 coding sequence is TGTGCCAGCAGCTTGAGGAACAGGTTTCCCTACGAGCAGTACTTC.

The V gene is TRBV5-8, the J gene TRBJ2-5, with 7 bases matching TRBD1. Trimming took 2 bases from V and 1 from J; bases not matched to a gene: 5. Per the germline V gene, CDR1 is SGHTS and CDR2 is YDEGEE. The CDR3 totals 15 residues. The CDR3: CASSFGTAAQETQYF. In DNA, the CDR3 is TGTGCCAGCAGCTTCGGGACAGCAGCCCAAGAGACCCAGTACTTC.

The chain uses TRBV7-9 and TRBJ1-1; D ambiguous. Germline V lookup: CDR1 SEHNR, CDR2 FQNEAQ (reference sequence). The CDR3 totals 15 residues. Trimming took 6 bases from V and 1 from J, leaving 15 bases between them. DNA for the CDR3: TGTGCCAGCAGTAGAGGCGAAAACGCGAACACTGAAGCTTTCTTT. This translates into CASSRGENANTEAFF.

The rearrangement uses TRBV28 and TRBJ2-7, with a possible D match to TRBD1 (6 bases). CDR3 length: 15 amino acids. With 6 bases removed from V and 0 bases from J, the gap between germline ends came to 15 bases. CDR1 is MDHEN, CDR2 SYDVKM, per germline. The DNA of the CDR3 is TGTGCCAGCAGACCACCCGGGACAAACTCCTACGAGCAGTACTTC. Translating gives CASRPPGTNSYEQYF.

The V and J genes are TRBV20-1 and TRBJ1-1; a weak D match, TRBD1 (5 bases). Deletions cut 6 bases from V and 5 bases from J, with 16 bases between. The CDR3 covers 13 residues. Germline V lookup: CDR1 DFQATT, CDR2 SNEGSKA (reference sequence). The CDR3, as DNA: TGCAGTGCCAGTCCCCCTCAGGGTACTGAAGCTTTCTTT. It codes for CSASPPQGTEAFF.

This chain joins TRBV30 and TRBJ2-7, with 7 bases aligning to TRBD1. Germline CDR1 is GTSNPN and CDR2 is SVGIG (reference sequence). The ends lost 4 bases at V and 4 bases at J; junction bases unmatched: 1. The CDR3 contains 11 residues. The CDR3 DNA reads as TGTGCCTGGATGGACAGGTACGAGCAGTACTTC. Encoded protein: CAWMDRYEQYF.

This chain uses TRBV6-1 with TRBJ2-5; D not resolved. CDR1 is MNHNS, CDR2 SASEGT, per germline. Trimming pared 0 bases from V and 8 bases from J, leaving 19 bases between. There are 16 residues in the CDR3. CDR3 sequence reads: CASSEAGPGRRGTQYF. Here the CDR3 DNA reads TGTGCCAGCAGTGAAGCAGGTCCGGGTCGGCGAGGAACCCAGTACTTC.

The J gene is TRBJ2-4, the V gene TRBV11-3, with D possibly matching TRBD1 (5 bases). The germline CDR1 and CDR2 sequences are SGHNT and YENEEA. This CDR3 comprises 15 residues. Trimming removed 1 base at V and 0 bases at J, with 7 bases between. The CDR3 region is CASSLVQGAKNIQYF. The CDR3 DNA follows: TGTGCCAGCAGCTTAGTGCAGGGAGCCAAAAACATTCAGTACTTC.

The J gene is TRBJ1-2, the V gene TRBV15; D perhaps matches TRBD1 (5 bases). The germline V gene encodes CDR1 LNHNV and CDR2 YYDKDF (reference sequence). CDR3 length: 14 residues. Trimming stripped 4 bases from V and 5 bases from J, with 14 bases between. The CDR3 region is CATSTPTATYGYTF. CDR3 coding DNA: TGTGCCACCAGCACCCCGACAGCCACTTATGGCTACACCTTC.

CDR3 sequence reads: CASSVGGPNTEAFF. The CDR3 DNA sequence: TGCGCCAGCAGCGTGGGGGGGCCGAACACTGAAGCTTTCTTT. The chain has TRBV5-1 and TRBJ1-1; possibly TRBD1 for D (6 bases). The CDR3 consists of 14 residues. V shed 4 bases and J shed 1 base, with 11 bases lying between them. From germline, CDR1 is SGHRS and CDR2 YFSETQ.

The gene calls are TRBV29-1 and TRBJ2-1; D not resolved. Germline V CDR1 and CDR2: SQVTM, ANQGSEA. Trimming took off 2 bases at V and 3 bases at J, with 8 bases between the two ends. CDR3 length: 13 residues. CDR3 coding DNA: TGCAGCGTTGAAAAGCGTTACTACAATGAGCAGTTCTTC. This encodes CSVEKRYYNEQFF.

The gene calls are TRBV10-3 and TRBJ2-2, with TRBD1 identical over 8 bases. The V segment lost 6 bases and the J segment 3 bases; nucleotides outside the gene matches: 6. Germline values: CDR1 ENHRY, CDR2 SYGVKD. This CDR3 spans 15 amino acids. CDR3 nucleotide sequence: TGTGCCATCAGGGACAGGGCAGAGGACACCGGGGAGCTGTTTTTT. It is translated as CAIRDRAEDTGELFF.

This sequence joins TRBV2 and TRBJ2-3; 8 nucleotides agree with TRBD2. Germline V gene lookup returns CDR1 SNHLY and CDR2 FYNNEI. The trim removed 4 bases at V and 2 bases at J, leaving 5 bases unmatched. The CDR3 is made up of 15 amino acids. For the CDR3, the DNA is TGTGCCAGCAGTGCCCGGACTAGCACCACAGATACGCAGTATTTT. This encodes CASSARTSTTDTQYF. Full variable domain (rest looked up from reference TRBV2 and TRBJ2-3): EPEVTQTPSHQVTQMGQEVILRCVPISNHLYFYWYRQILGQKVEFLVSFYNNEISEKSEIFDDQFSVERPDGSNFTLKIRSTKLEDSAMYFCASSARTSTTDTQYFGPGTRLTVL.

The chain combines TRBV19 with TRBJ1-2; a possible D gene is TRBD1 (5 bases). CDR3 length: 14 amino acids. Germline values: CDR1 LNHDA, CDR2 SQIVND (reference sequence). V lost 5 bases to trimming and J lost 8 bases, with 18 bases between them. CDR3: CASSQRWGPGGYTF. In nucleotides, the CDR3 is TGTGCCAGTAGTCAACGCTGGGGCCCCGGGGGCTACACCTTC.

The J gene is TRBJ1-1, the V gene TRBV11-3; a weak D match, TRBD1 (6 bases). The CDR3 consists of 15 residues. V shed 1 base and J shed 0 bases, with 9 bases lying between them. Germline V gene data show CDR1 as SGHNT and CDR2 as YENEEA. CDR3 nucleotide sequence: TGTGCCAGCAGCTTAGGAGGGACACTGAACACTGAAGCTTTCTTT. Its translation is CASSLGGTLNTEAFF. The variable domain in full, completed from reference TRBV11-3 and TRBJ1-1, reads EAGVVQSPRYKIIEKKQPVAFWCNPISGHNTLYWYLQNLGQGPELLIRYENEEAVDDSQLPKDRFSAERLKGVDSTLKIQPAELGDSAVYLCASSLGGTLNTEAFFGQGTRLTVV.

The gene calls are TRBV25-1 and TRBJ1-2; D unclear. The CDR3 is made up of 14 amino acids. Germline V CDR1 and CDR2: MGHDK, SYGVNS. V lost 5 bases and J 1 base, leaving 11 bases between the germline ends. CDR3 DNA: TGTGCCAGCAGTTCGGACTTGGGTAACTATGGCTACACCTTC. Translating it yields CASSSDLGNYGYTF.

The chain joins TRBV28 to TRBJ1-5; 9 bases align to TRBD1. Trimming took 10 bases from V and 3 from J; bases not matched to a gene: 4. CDR3 length: 13 amino acids. Germline CDR1 is MDHEN and CDR2 is SYDVKM. CDR3 sequence (DNA): TGTGCCAACCGACAGGGGGTCAATCAGCCCCAGCATTTT. It is translated as CANRQGVNQPQHF.

The V and J genes are TRBV10-3 and TRBJ2-1, with TRBD2 matching 9 bases. V shed 9 bases, J shed 6 bases, and the junction held 15 bases outside the gene matches. The CDR3 is 16 amino acids. Germline assignment: CDR1 ENHRY and CDR2 SYGVKD. In DNA, the CDR3 is TGTGCCATTTCGCTCCGTTTAGCGGGAGAGGGCAATGAGCAGTTCTTC. As protein: CAISLRLAGEGNEQFF.

The CDR3 nucleotides read TGCAGTGCTAGTGGCCTGCGAGGCAATCAGCCCCAGCATTTT. This encodes CSASGLRGNQPQHF. The rearrangement uses TRBV20-1 and TRBJ1-5, with D hard to call. V shed 3 bases and J shed 2 bases, with 11 bases lying between them. The CDR3 loop spans 14 amino acids. The germline gives CDR1 DFQATT, CDR2 SNEGSKA (reference sequence).